The rows below give T cell receptor beta chains drawn from one sample of a study of T cell clusters in autoimmune cytopenias. One entry per CDR3 protein, without DNA, is what TCRdb gives after re-calling the multiplex PCR reads. The sample includes more than 5,500 distinct CDR3 sequences. This same sample was also taken into another study, of T cell repertoires in aging, cancer and after chemotherapy.

The sample comprised peripheral blood. The source is a human donor in good health. CDR3s include the opening cysteine and the closing phenylalanine or tryptophan. The order of the fields is V gene, J gene, clone size, CDR3 protein. Size values are once, few and many counts, or a class for expanded clones, and some rows have none.

V gene: TRBV19; J gene: TRBJ2-4; clone size: NA; CDR3 protein: CASSLRPGTSAAKNIQYF
V gene: TRBV6-1; J gene: TRBJ2-6; clone size: medium-sized; CDR3 protein: CASSYQSGAGANVLTF
V gene: TRBV5-4; J gene: TRBJ2-7; clone size: NA; CDR3 protein: CASSLGSGSYEQYF
V gene: TRBV6-5; J gene: TRBJ2-3; clone size: NA; CDR3 protein: CASSFGREGRDTQYF
V gene: TRBV27; J gene: TRBJ2-7; clone size: medium-sized; CDR3 protein: CASSILTRGFSYEQYF
V gene: TRBV7-2; J gene: TRBJ2-1; clone size: NA; CDR3 protein: CASSLARGTPNEQFF
V gene: TRBV12-3/TRBV12-4; J gene: TRBJ1-6; clone size: NA; CDR3 protein: CASSHLMGAAGNSPLHF
V gene: TRBV6-5; J gene: TRBJ2-1; clone size: NA; CDR3 protein: CASSLGLVRTRYNEQFF
V gene: TRBV29-1; J gene: TRBJ2-3; clone size: medium-sized; CDR3 protein: CSAGGDRDTDTQYF
V gene: TRBV29-1; J gene: TRBJ1-2; clone size: medium-sized; CDR3 protein: CSVGQGATYYGYTF
V gene: TRBV7-9; J gene: TRBJ2-5; clone size: NA; CDR3 protein: CASSLRPAEQETQYF
V gene: TRBV12-3/TRBV12-4; J gene: TRBJ2-7; clone size: NA; CDR3 protein: CASSLPTRGAYEQYF
V gene: TRBV29-1; J gene: TRBJ1-5; clone size: medium-sized; CDR3 protein: CSVRTGGNQPQHF
V gene: TRBV19; J gene: TRBJ2-7; clone size: medium-sized; CDR3 protein: CASSGGTSGSYEQYF
V gene: TRBV5-4; J gene: TRBJ2-5; clone size: NA; CDR3 protein: CASSTDLRETQYF
V gene: TRBV30; J gene: TRBJ2-7; clone size: medium-sized; CDR3 protein: CAWSGGGYEQYF
V gene: TRBV6-5; J gene: TRBJ1-6; clone size: medium-sized; CDR3 protein: CASSYSGVSPLHF
V gene: TRBV6-5; J gene: TRBJ1-2; clone size: NA; CDR3 protein: CASSTRGTGPGDGYTF
V gene: TRBV6-5; J gene: TRBJ2-3; clone size: NA; CDR3 protein: CASSFFRQGKVDTQYF
V gene: TRBV30; J gene: TRBJ1-1; clone size: medium-sized; CDR3 protein: CAWSTGTGNTEAFF
V gene: TRBV5-8; J gene: TRBJ1-5; clone size: NA; CDR3 protein: CASSFGLQPQHF
V gene: TRBV19; J gene: TRBJ2-1; clone size: NA; CDR3 protein: CASSSSGASSYNEQFF
V gene: TRBV30; J gene: TRBJ2-2; clone size: medium-sized; CDR3 protein: CAAITTGVELFF
V gene: TRBV19; J gene: TRBJ2-7; clone size: NA; CDR3 protein: CASSVQEGPYEQYF
V gene: TRBV24-1; J gene: TRBJ2-1; clone size: NA; CDR3 protein: CATSDLDREANEQFF
V gene: TRBV29-1; J gene: TRBJ2-1; clone size: medium-sized; CDR3 protein: CSVDRTSQGEQFF
V gene: TRBV19; J gene: TRBJ2-5; clone size: medium-sized; CDR3 protein: CASRGFGESETQYF
V gene: TRBV29-1; J gene: TRBJ2-2; clone size: large; CDR3 protein: CSGREYTGELFF
V gene: TRBV6-2/TRBV6-3; J gene: TRBJ2-1; clone size: NA; CDR3 protein: CASSYSRAASGSQNEQFF
V gene: TRBV29-1; J gene: TRBJ2-1; clone size: medium-sized; CDR3 protein: CSVGHRGLGLAGVAYNEQFF
V gene: TRBV7-3; J gene: TRBJ2-3; clone size: medium-sized; CDR3 protein: CASSLTSGGVTDTQYF
V gene: TRBV27; J gene: TRBJ1-5; clone size: NA; CDR3 protein: CASSFVGKPQHF
V gene: TRBV21-1; J gene: TRBJ2-2; clone size: NA; CDR3 protein: CASSKGRLAGGRTGELFF
V gene: TRBV7-2; J gene: TRBJ1-1; clone size: NA; CDR3 protein: CASSLQGEVTEAFF
V gene: TRBV6-5; J gene: TRBJ1-5; clone size: NA; CDR3 protein: CASSSLRDRASVRINQPQHF